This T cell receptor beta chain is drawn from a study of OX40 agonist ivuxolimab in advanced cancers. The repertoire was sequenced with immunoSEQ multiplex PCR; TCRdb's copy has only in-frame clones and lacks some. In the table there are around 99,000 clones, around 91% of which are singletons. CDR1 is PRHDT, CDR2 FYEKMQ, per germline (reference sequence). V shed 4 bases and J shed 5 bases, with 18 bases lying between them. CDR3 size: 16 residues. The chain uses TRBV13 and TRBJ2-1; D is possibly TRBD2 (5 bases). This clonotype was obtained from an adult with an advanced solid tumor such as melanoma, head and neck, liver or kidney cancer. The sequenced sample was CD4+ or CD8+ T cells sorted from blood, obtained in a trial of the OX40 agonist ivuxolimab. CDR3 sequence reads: CASSSRTANSNNEQFF. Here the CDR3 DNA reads TGTGCCAGCAGCTCTCGGACTGCAAATTCAAACAATGAGCAGTTCTTC.